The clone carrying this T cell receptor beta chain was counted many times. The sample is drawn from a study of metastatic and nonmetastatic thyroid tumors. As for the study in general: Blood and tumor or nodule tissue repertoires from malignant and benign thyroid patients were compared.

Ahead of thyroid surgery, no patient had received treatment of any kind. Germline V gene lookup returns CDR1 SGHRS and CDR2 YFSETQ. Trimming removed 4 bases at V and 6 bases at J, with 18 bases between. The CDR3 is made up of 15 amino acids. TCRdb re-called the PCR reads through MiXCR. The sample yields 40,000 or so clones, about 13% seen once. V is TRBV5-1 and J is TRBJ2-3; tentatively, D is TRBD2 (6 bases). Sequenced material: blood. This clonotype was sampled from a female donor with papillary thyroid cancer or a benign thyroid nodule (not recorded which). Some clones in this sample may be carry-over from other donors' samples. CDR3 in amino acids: CASSGEITEGDTQYF. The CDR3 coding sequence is TGCGCCAGCAGCGGGGAGATAACGGAGGGGGATACGCAGTATTTT.